These 31 T cell receptor beta chains came from one sample sequenced in a study of response to subunit inactivated influenza vaccine. TCRdb reanalysed the RT-PCR reads using MiXCR and keeps one entry per CDR3 protein. The repertoire includes some 550,000 distinct CDR3 sequences, under 25% of them detected once, and approximately 2.9% sits in the top ten. This sample also appeared in a second study, on T cells expressing NK-cell markers. That report notes: UMIs accompanied the 5'RACE template switching by which TCR beta cDNA was made.

The sample consisted of CD4+ T cells sorted from PBMCs, taken roughly 12 days after vaccination. The receptors shown here come from a man aged 50 to 60 who received an inactivated influenza vaccine.

This clonotype was detected a few times. This rearrangement joins TRBV11-2 to TRBJ2-6, with unresolved D. Germline lookup yields CDR1 SGHAT and CDR2 FQNNGV. The CDR3 has 14 amino acids. V lost 6 bases and J lost 1, with 7 bases in between. This CDR3 is CASRPMSGANVLTF. For the CDR3, the DNA is TGTGCCAGCAGACCAATGTCTGGGGCCAACGTCCTGACTTTC.

This chain connects TRBV7-9 to TRBJ2-5; 8 positions agree with TRBD2. CDR3 length: 16 residues. Germline V gene data show CDR1 as SEHNR and CDR2 as FQNEAQ (reference sequence). The V and J ends lost 5 bases and 2 bases, in that order; junction bases with no gene match: 10. The CDR3 loop reads CASSPRGGTRQETQYF. In DNA, the CDR3 is TGTGCCAGCAGCCCTAGGGGCGGGACTAGACAAGAGACCCAGTACTTC. The whole variable domain, filled in from reference TRBV7-9 and TRBJ2-5, reads DTGVSQNPRHKITKRGQNVTFRCDPISEHNRLYWYRQTLGQGPEFLTYFQNEAQLEKSRLLSDRFSAERPKGSFSTLEIQRTEQGDSAMYLCASSPRGGTRQETQYFGPGTRLLVL.

In DNA form, the CDR3 reads TGTGCCAGCAGGGACGGGACCAGGGAAGCTTTCTTT. Protein product: CASRDGTREAFF. The rearrangement links TRBV6-2 or TRBV6-3 to TRBJ1-1; D may be TRBD1 (5 bases). Trimming removed 6 bases from V and 8 bases from J, with 13 bases in between. This CDR3 is 12 amino acids long. Germline loops: CDR1 MNHEY, CDR2 SVGEGT.

V is TRBV20-1 and J is TRBJ2-7; 7 bases are shared with TRBD1. Germline trimming cut 7 bases from V and 5 bases from J; bases unmatched to any gene: 11. The CDR3 loop spans 13 amino acids. Germline assignment: CDR1 DFQATT and CDR2 SNEGSKA (reference sequence). CDR3 sequence (DNA): TGCAGTGTGACGACAGGGAATGCGAACGAGCAGTACTTC. This sequence encodes CSVTTGNANEQYF.

This clonotype was seen ten or more times. The rearrangement joins TRBV28 to TRBJ1-1, with 7 bases matching TRBD1. CDR3 length: 14 amino acids. The V segment lost 5 bases and the J segment 6 bases; nucleotides outside the gene matches: 9. Germline CDR1 MDHEN, CDR2 SYDVKM. The CDR3 DNA reads TGTGCCAGCAGTCCGGACAGGACGTTCTCTGAAGCTTTCTTT. Encoded protein: CASSPDRTFSEAFF.

The chain joins TRBV11-2 to TRBJ1-2; no clear D. V was pared by 5 bases and J by 5 bases, with 18 bases between. The CDR3 sequence is 15 residues long. CDR1 is SGHAT, CDR2 FQNNGV, per germline. CDR3 sequence: CASSPSRSADYGYTF. The DNA of the CDR3 is TGTGCCAGCAGCCCGAGTCGATCGGCGGATTATGGCTACACCTTC.

The genes are TRBV12-3 or TRBV12-4 and TRBJ2-2, with D perhaps matching TRBD1 (5 bases). The CDR3 is made up of 14 amino acids. V was shortened by 5 bases and J by 4 bases, with 11 bases between the two germline ends. This chain's CDR3 is CASSRKQATGELFF. The DNA for the CDR3 is TGTGCCAGCAGTCGAAAACAGGCCACCGGGGAGCTGTTTTTT.

V gene TRBV7-3 combines with J gene TRBJ2-3; the D is unclear. The germline gives CDR1 SGHTA, CDR2 FQGTGA. CDR3 length: 15 residues. The V end lost 5 bases, the J end lost 6 bases, and 18 bases lay between the germline ends. Written as DNA, the CDR3 is TGTGCCAGCAGCACCACTGCGCTTAGATCCGATACGCAGTATTTT. This codes for CASSTTALRSDTQYF.

This clonotype was detected only a few times. This sequence joins TRBV29-1 and TRBJ2-5; 7 nucleotides line up with TRBD2. The CDR3 has 14 residues. V shed 7 bases, J shed 5 bases, and the junction held 13 bases outside the gene matches. CDR1 SQVTM and CDR2 ANQGSEA come from the germline V gene. This CDR3 reads CSALFPGGRETQYF. The DNA of the CDR3 is TGCAGCGCACTGTTTCCGGGGGGTAGGGAGACCCAGTACTTC.

Only a few counts were recorded for this clonotype. The chain recombines TRBV20-1 with TRBJ2-7; possible D gene TRBD1, 6 bases. The CDR3 covers 12 residues. Trimming removed 6 bases from V and 6 bases from J, with 15 bases in between. Germline loops: CDR1 DFQATT, CDR2 SNEGSKA (reference sequence). CDR3 loop: CSALGQIREQYF. The CDR3 DNA follows: TGCAGTGCCCTCGGACAGATACGCGAGCAGTACTTC.

As for this clonotype: A much more abundant neighbour one base away suggests this may be a read error. The chain has TRBV7-2 and TRBJ2-5; D possibly corresponds to TRBD1 (5 bases). V dropped 3 bases and J dropped 1 base, with 6 bases sitting between them. This CDR3 has 13 amino acids. CDR1 is SGHTA and CDR2 is FQGNSA in the germline V gene. The CDR3 protein is CASSFDSQETQYF. CDR3 nucleotides: TGTGCCAGCAGCTTCGACAGCCAAGAGACCCAGTACTTC.

This clonotype showed up many times. V gene TRBV6-2 or TRBV6-3 combines with J gene TRBJ2-2; 8 positions agree with TRBD2. This CDR3 spans 16 amino acids. From germline, CDR1 is MNHEY and CDR2 SVGEGT. V was clipped by 4 bases and J by 5 bases; unmatched bases: 9. The DNA for the CDR3 is TGTGCCAGCAGTTCATCAGCGGGAGCCCTAACCGGGGAGCTGTTTTTT. Encoded protein: CASSSSAGALTGELFF.

This clonotype has ten or more counts. The chain carries TRBV4-2 and TRBJ2-1, with 9 positions matching TRBD1. The CDR3 is made up of 12 amino acids. Germline CDR1 is LGHNA and CDR2 is YNFKEQ. Trimming at V came to 4 bases and at J to 15 bases, leaving 7 bases not matched to a gene. The CDR3 sequence: CASSLGTGSPFF. As DNA, the CDR3 is TGTGCCAGCAGCCTTGGGACAGGGAGTCCGTTCTTC.

The CDR3 bases are TGCGCCAGCAGCTTGGGCCCGCGGGAGCTTTACAATGAGCAGTTCTTC. This encodes CASSLGPRELYNEQFF. The V and J genes are TRBV5-1 and TRBJ2-1, with 7 bases matching TRBD2. Germline V gene sequence: CDR1 SGHRS, CDR2 YFSETQ. J lost 4 bases, V lost 0 bases, and 7 bases had no gene match. The CDR3 has 16 amino acids.

The CDR3, as DNA: TGTGCCTGGAGCTGGTTCGGGTCGGGGCGGACTGAAGCTTTCTTT. Translated: CAWSWFGSGRTEAFF. The chain uses TRBV30 and TRBJ1-1; tentative D call: TRBD1 (5 bases). Trimming shortened V by 3 bases and J by 5 bases, and 19 bases separated the two germline ends. CDR1 GTSNPN and CDR2 SVGIG come from the germline V gene (reference sequence). This CDR3 comprises 15 residues.

This clonotype was seen more than once but under ten times. V is TRBV14 and J is TRBJ2-7; TRBD1 might be the D (6 bases). The CDR3 covers 17 residues. Germline V gene lookup returns CDR1 SGHDN and CDR2 FVKESK. The V and J ends lost 1 base and 5 bases respectively, with 21 bases between them. The CDR3 region is CASSQAIIRTVQNEQYF. The CDR3 DNA sequence: TGTGCCAGCAGCCAAGCCATCATTCGGACAGTACAGAACGAGCAGTACTTC. Full variable domain (missing parts from reference TRBV14 and TRBJ2-7): EAGVTQFPSHSVIEKGQTVTLRCDPISGHDNLYWYRRVMGKEIKFLLHFVKESKQDESGMPNNRFLAERTGGTYSTLKVQPAELEDSGVYFCASSQAIIRTVQNEQYFGPGTRLTVT.

This clonotype showed up just a few times. The chain links TRBV6-1 to TRBJ1-4; TRBD1 matches at 7 bases. There are 14 residues in the CDR3. V lost 5 bases to trimming and J lost 5 bases; unmatched junction nucleotides: 5. Germline V CDR1 and CDR2: MNHNS, SASEGT. The CDR3 DNA is TGTGCCAGCAGTCCACAGGGGAGGAATGAAAAACTGTTTTTT. Translating gives CASSPQGRNEKLFF.

This chain joins TRBV20-1 and TRBJ2-1; D assignment may be TRBD1 or TRBD2 (6 bases each). Germline V gene sequence: CDR1 DFQATT, CDR2 SNEGSKA (reference sequence). Trimming pared 5 bases from V and 5 bases from J, leaving 16 bases between. The CDR3 length is 14 residues. This CDR3 is CSAFLKRGDNEQFF. For the CDR3, the DNA is TGCAGTGCTTTCCTTAAGAGGGGGGACAATGAGCAGTTCTTC.

The V and J genes are TRBV3-1 and TRBJ1-2, with unresolved D. Deletions cut 1 base from V and 0 bases from J, with 9 bases between. The V gene's germline CDR1 is LGHDT and CDR2 YNNKEL (reference sequence). This CDR3 comprises 15 residues. CDR3 sequence: CASSQGQLANYGYTF. In nucleotides, the CDR3 is TGTGCCAGCAGCCAAGGCCAGCTAGCTAACTATGGCTACACCTTC.

This clonotype was picked up a small number of times. V usage is TRBV4-2 and J usage is TRBJ2-4; 7 positions match TRBD1. The trim removed 3 bases at V and 7 bases at J, leaving 6 bases unmatched. Germline V CDR1 and CDR2: LGHNA, YNFKEQ. The CDR3 extends over 14 amino acids. CDR3 sequence reads: CASSQGARGNIQYF. The CDR3 nucleotides are TGTGCCAGCAGCCAGGGCGCCAGGGGGAACATTCAGTACTTC.

The chain couples TRBV12-3 or TRBV12-4 to TRBJ1-5; D uncertain. CDR3 length: 13 amino acids. Trimming left V 1 base short and J 7 bases short, with 8 bases between. The CDR3 DNA reads TGTGCCAGCAGTTTAGGGAAGGGACAGCCCCAGCATTTT. It encodes CASSLGKGQPQHF.

The rearrangement joins TRBV12-3 or TRBV12-4 to TRBJ2-7; TRBD2 matches 7 bases. The J segment lost 3 bases and the V segment lost 7 bases, leaving 6 bases of the junction unmatched. The CDR3 runs 13 residues. The CDR3 spells CASTEGEGYEQYF. Here the CDR3 DNA reads TGTGCCAGCACCGAAGGGGAGGGCTACGAGCAGTACTTC.

Worth noting for this clonotype: One end of the junction fails to match germline, which may point to a read error. This chain links TRBV20-1 with TRBJ1-5, with TRBD1 identical over 7 bases. The CDR3 has 16 amino acids. Germline V lookup: CDR1 DFQATT, CDR2 SNEGSKA (reference sequence). CDR3 protein: CCASRTGTARNQPQHF. Here the CDR3 DNA reads TGCTGTGCTAGCAGAACCGGGACAGCTAGGAATCAGCCCCAGCATTTT.

There are a few counts of this clonotype. The chain has TRBV11-2 and TRBJ2-3; the match to TRBD2 covers 16 bases. The length of the CDR3 is 19 residues. Germline values: CDR1 SGHAT, CDR2 FQNNGV. V gave up 4 bases and J gave up 3 bases; unmatched junction bases: 10. The CDR3 reads CASSSLGTSGGARTDTQYF. The CDR3 coding sequence is TGTGCCAGCAGCTCGCTTGGGACTAGCGGGGGGGCCAGAACAGATACGCAGTATTTT.

This chain uses TRBV2 with TRBJ1-4, with D possibly TRBD1 on 5 matching bases. The CDR3 extends over 13 amino acids. The germline CDR1 and CDR2 sequences are SNHLY and FYNNEI. Trimming cost V 3 bases and J 8 bases, with 10 bases left between them. CDR3 sequence: CASSDIGGEKLFF. In DNA form, the CDR3 reads TGTGCCAGCAGTGATATTGGGGGGGAAAAACTGTTTTTT.

The rearrangement links TRBV6-2 or TRBV6-3 to TRBJ1-5; 8 nucleotides align to TRBD1. The trim removed 5 bases at V and 3 bases at J, leaving 9 bases unmatched. This CDR3 is built from 16 residues. Per the germline V gene, CDR1 is MNHEY and CDR2 is SVGEGT. CDR3 sequence: CASSQPGQGPNQPQHF. CDR3 nucleotide sequence: TGTGCCAGCAGTCAACCCGGACAGGGCCCCAATCAGCCCCAGCATTTT.

The CDR3 sequence: CSVEDLGEGEQYF. CDR3 nucleotides: TGCAGCGTTGAAGATCTAGGGGAGGGCGAGCAGTACTTC. V gene TRBV29-1 combines with J gene TRBJ2-7; 7 bases agree with TRBD2. This CDR3 spans 13 amino acids. Germline V gene lookup returns CDR1 SQVTM and CDR2 ANQGSEA. J gave up 6 bases and V 0 bases, and 5 bases lay outside the gene matches.

The chain carries TRBV11-2 and TRBJ2-5; 7 bases map to TRBD2. This CDR3 region has 14 residues. V was pared by 0 bases and J by 5 bases, with 3 bases of the junction left unmatched. CDR1 is SGHAT and CDR2 is FQNNGV in the germline V gene. CDR3: CASSLDPSGETQYF. The CDR3 coding sequence is TGTGCCAGCAGCTTAGATCCTAGCGGTGAGACCCAGTACTTC.

This clonotype occurred a few times. The J gene is TRBJ1-5, the V gene TRBV6-2 or TRBV6-3, with 7 bases identical to TRBD1. The CDR3 has 13 amino acids. Germline trimming cut 6 bases from V and 8 bases from J; bases unmatched to any gene: 7. CDR1 MNHEY and CDR2 SVGEGT come from the germline V gene. The chain's CDR3 is CASSPGTVEPQHF. CDR3 DNA sequence: TGTGCCAGCAGCCCCGGGACAGTGGAGCCCCAGCATTTT.

This clonotype has ten or more counts. V gene TRBV6-5 combines with J gene TRBJ1-2; the D gene is possibly TRBD1 (5 bases). Trimming shortened V by 2 bases and J by 6 bases, and 10 bases separated the two germline ends. Germline loops: CDR1 MNHEY, CDR2 SVGAGI. The CDR3 is 13 amino acids. The CDR3 DNA reads as TGTGCCAGCAGTTACGGGACCCCGGATGGCTACACCTTC. It yields the protein CASSYGTPDGYTF.

This clonotype came up a few times. A read error may explain this, as a much larger clone is one base away. The chain uses TRBV20-1 and TRBJ2-4, with TRBD2 matching over 7 bases. CDR3 length: 15 residues. CDR1 is DFQATT and CDR2 is SNEGSKA in the germline V gene (reference sequence). CDR3 residues: CSVRGKAGSENIQYF. DNA for the CDR3: TGCAGTGTTAGAGGAAAAGCGGGAAGTGAAAACATTCAGTACTTC.